One TCR beta chain is described in this entry. Trimming at V came to 5 bases and at J to 4 bases, leaving 9 bases not matched to a gene. The CDR3 is made up of 16 amino acids. Germline values: CDR1 SEHNR, CDR2 FQNEAQ (reference sequence). The authors' processing: Estimated nucleated cell counts came from reference gene primer amplification. Measured with immunoSEQ multiplex PCR; TCRdb has only the in-frame clones, and not every one. The V and J calls and clone size are taken from that table; D and trimming were inferred from the DNA. The sample gives about 190,000 clones, approximately 80% of which show up once; approximately 19% is in the top ten. The data originate from a study of blood T cell repertoires in COVID-19. Overall study: Sample material is recorded as cDNA or gDNA derived from T cells, B-cell-depleted T cells, or PBMCs.

This sequence was found in a human donor in a cohort sampled during active COVID-19. The chain uses TRBV7-9 and TRBJ1-3; 9 nucleotides match TRBD1. What was sequenced was peripheral blood. CDR3 in amino acids: CASSTTDRGRGNTIYF. The CDR3 DNA reads as TGTGCCAGCAGCACAACGGACAGGGGCAGGGGAAACACCATATATTTT.